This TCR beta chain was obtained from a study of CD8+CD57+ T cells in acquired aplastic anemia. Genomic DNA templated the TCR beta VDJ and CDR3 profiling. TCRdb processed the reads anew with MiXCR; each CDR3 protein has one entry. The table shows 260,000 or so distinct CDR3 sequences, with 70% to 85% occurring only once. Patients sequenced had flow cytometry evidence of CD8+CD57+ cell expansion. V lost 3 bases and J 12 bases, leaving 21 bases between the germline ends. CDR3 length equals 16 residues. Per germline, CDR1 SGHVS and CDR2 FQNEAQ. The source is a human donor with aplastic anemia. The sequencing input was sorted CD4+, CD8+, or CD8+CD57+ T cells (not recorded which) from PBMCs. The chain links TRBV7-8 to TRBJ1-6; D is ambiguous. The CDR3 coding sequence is TGTGCCAGCAGCTTTGATCCAGACGCGTCAGCTTTACCCCTCCACTTT. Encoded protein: CASSFDPDASALPLHF.